This is a list of T cell receptor beta chains from one sample in a study of shared clonotypes between healthy human individuals. The repertoire was sequenced with immunoSEQ multiplex PCR; TCRdb's copy has only in-frame clones and lacks some. The sample yields roughly 2,300,000 clones, less than 95% seen once. Sequenced: naive CD4+ T cells from PBMCs. These receptors originate from a man younger than 35 in good health. Some clones in this sample may be carry-over from other donors' samples. CDR3s include the opening cysteine and the closing phenylalanine or tryptophan. A D gene is named only where the DNA matches it firmly.

j_call d_call v_call cdr3_aa cdr3_nt
TRBJ1-1 - TRBV5-1 CASRGGSSLNTEAFF TGCGCCAGCAGAGGGGGTTCCTCGTTGAACACTGAAGCTTTCTTT
TRBJ2-5 - TRBV5-1 CASSLDRVGETQYF TGCGCCAGCAGCTTGGACAGGGTTGGGGAGACCCAGTACTTC
TRBJ2-3 - TRBV6-1 CASSDRTDTDTQYF TGTGCCAGCAGTGACCGGACAGACACAGATACGCAGTATTTT
TRBJ2-2 - TRBV28 CASRSSGTVNTGELFF TGTGCCAGCAGGAGTTCCGGGACGGTGAACACCGGGGAGCTGTTTTTT
TRBJ2-3 - TRBV4-3 CASSHIGASTDTQYF TGCGCCAGCAGCCATATCGGGGCTAGCACAGATACGCAGTATTTT
TRBJ1-3 - TRBV29-1 CSVRQSSGNTIYF TGCAGCGTTCGGCAGAGCTCTGGAAACACCATATATTTT
TRBJ2-1 TRBD2 TRBV5-1 CASSPSLAGGYNEQFF TGCGCCAGCAGCCCGAGCCTAGCGGGAGGGTACAATGAGCAGTTCTTC
TRBJ1-2 - TRBV7-6 CASSLETTSNYGYTF TGTGCCAGCAGCTTAGAAACTACTTCTAACTATGGCTACACCTTC
TRBJ1-2 - TRBV19 CASSIGGRGSPNYGYTF TGTGCCAGTAGTATAGGGGGCAGGGGCAGCCCTAACTATGGCTACACCTTC
TRBJ1-4 - TRBV5-8 CASSLGRTTEKLFF TGTGCCAGCAGCTTGGGCAGGACAACTGAAAAACTGTTTTTT
TRBJ2-1 TRBD2 TRBV7-9 CASSLGAGGYNEQFF TGTGCCAGCAGCTTAGGAGCGGGGGGCTACAATGAGCAGTTCTTC
TRBJ1-1 - TRBV10-3 CAISAGQPMNTEAFF TGTGCCATCAGTGCCGGTCAACCCATGAACACTGAAGCTTTCTTT
TRBJ2-7 - TRBV18 CASSPSITATYEQYF TGTGCCAGCTCACCATCGATCACAGCAACGTACGAGCAGTACTTC
TRBJ1-2 - TRBV6-5 CASSYLGRSYYGYTF TGTGCCAGCAGTTACTTGGGCAGATCTTACTATGGCTACACCTTC
TRBJ2-1 TRBD2 TRBV28 CASSLLGSLAGVEQFF TGTGCCAGCAGTCTCCTGGGGTCACTAGCGGGCGTGGAGCAGTTCTTC
TRBJ2-3 TRBD1 TRBV30 CAWSTGQGITDTQYF TGTGCCTGGAGTACCGGACAGGGGATCACAGATACGCAGTATTTT